The clone carrying this T cell receptor beta chain occurred once. Its antigen is still unknown. This entry comes from a study of PD-1 blockade in classical Hodgkin lymphoma. The overall study: Patients were administered nivolumab (3 mg/kg intravenously) every 2 weeks.

Method: immunoSEQ multiplex PCR; TCRdb's copy keeps in-frame clones and lacks some. The repertoire holds more than 4,000 clones, with about 61% as singletons. Study-level points and caveats: Diversity similar to that of newly diagnosed patients was seen at baseline in complete responders. It was CD4+ TCR diversity, not CD8+, that rose significantly by C4D1.

The germline CDR1 and CDR2 sequences are MDHEN and SYDVKM. The CDR3 consists of 12 residues. The V end was cut by 6 bases, the J end by 6 bases, with 12 bases between. As to time point: cycle 4 day 1 (C4D1), after six to seven weeks of nivolumab. All the patients suffered relapse after autologous stem cell transplantation, and brentuximab vedotin exposure differed. The study recorded best responses of complete response, partial response or progressive disease. J is TRBJ2-7 and V is TRBV28; possible D gene TRBD2, 5 bases. The material was peripheral blood mononuclear cells (PBMCs), obtained before the fourth cycle of nivolumab. The sequence was collected from a human donor with classical Hodgkin lymphoma. CDR3 bases: TGTGCCAGCAGACCTGGACTTGGCGAGCAGTACTTC. Its translation is CASRPGLGEQYF. Full variable domain (rest looked up from reference TRBV28 and TRBJ2-7): DVKVTQSSRYLVKRTGEKVFLECVQDMDHENMFWYRQDPGLGLRLIYFSYDVKMKEKGDIPEGYSVSREKKERFSLILESASTNQTSMYLCASRPGLGEQYFGPGTRLTVT.